The 32 T cell receptor beta chains below were found in one sample sequenced in a study of T cells in tuberculosis. Using immunoSEQ multiplex PCR, the repertoire was profiled, and TCRdb retains in-frame clones only, with some absent. Here the sample spans 35,000 to 45,000 clones, 94% being singletons. The sample's time point: new active TB diagnosis, blood taken before or within 7 days of starting treatment. Sequencing was performed on PBMCs, taken at tuberculosis diagnosis. All receptors derive from an adult with tuberculosis.

The V call is TRBV6-6, the J call TRBJ1-2; TRBD1 matches at 8 bases. Germline trimming cut 6 bases from V and 4 bases from J; bases unmatched to any gene: 7. Germline loops: CDR1 MNHNY, CDR2 SVGAGI (reference sequence). The CDR3 has 14 residues. CDR3 nucleotides: TGTGCCAGCAGACCACAGGGGGTCGGCTATGGCTACACCTTC. Translating gives CASRPQGVGYGYTF.

The chain couples TRBV5-1 to TRBJ2-7, with D perhaps TRBD1 (6 bases). CDR3 length equals 13 residues. Deletions cut 3 bases from V and 3 bases from J, with 10 bases between. Germline V gene data show CDR1 as SGHRS and CDR2 as YFSETQ. CDR3 DNA sequence: TGCGCCAGCAGCTGGTCGACAGGCTACGAGCAGTACTTC. Translated: CASSWSTGYEQYF.

The chain joins TRBV4-1 to TRBJ1-2; 8 bases agree with TRBD1. Germline V CDR1 and CDR2: MGHRA, YSYEKL. V lost 0 bases to trimming and J lost 4 bases; unmatched junction nucleotides: 13. There are 18 residues in the CDR3. CDR3: CASSQDWGIQGAVYGYTF. The CDR3, as DNA: TGCGCCAGCAGCCAAGATTGGGGGATCCAGGGGGCAGTCTATGGCTACACCTTC.

The rearrangement uses TRBV15 and TRBJ2-5; the match to TRBD1 covers 7 bases. From germline, CDR1 is LNHNV and CDR2 YYDKDF (reference sequence). There are 14 residues in the CDR3. V was pared by 6 bases and J by 5 bases, with 9 bases of the junction left unmatched. The CDR3 region has the DNA TGTGCCACCAGGGATCAGACAGGGAAGGAGACCCAGTACTTC. Translated: CATRDQTGKETQYF.

This rearrangement joins TRBV6-1 to TRBJ2-1; D is possibly TRBD2 (5 bases). The CDR3 is 14 amino acids. V shed 8 bases and J shed 3 bases, with 14 bases lying between them. From germline, CDR1 is MNHNS and CDR2 SASEGT. CDR3 amino acids: CASSSSGYYNEQFF. As DNA, the CDR3 is TGTGCCAGCTCTAGCAGTGGGTACTACAATGAGCAGTTCTTC.

The V gene is TRBV19, the J gene TRBJ1-6; D is unresolved. Per the germline V gene, CDR1 is LNHDA and CDR2 is SQIVND (reference sequence). This CDR3 is 13 amino acids long. V was trimmed by 5 bases and J by 1 base, leaving 3 bases between them. The CDR3 here is CASSPSYNSPLHF. The CDR3 bases are TGTGCCAGTAGTCCATCCTATAATTCACCCCTCCACTTT.

This clone was counted a single time. The J gene is TRBJ1-2, the V gene TRBV2; no clear D. CDR3 length: 13 amino acids. Germline assignment: CDR1 SNHLY and CDR2 FYNNEI. Trimming stripped 2 bases from V and 8 bases from J, with 12 bases between. The CDR3 bases are TGTGCCAGCAGTGAACTGGGAGTAGGAGGCTACACCTTC. Translation: CASSELGVGGYTF.

This chain uses TRBV28 with TRBJ2-7; D is perhaps TRBD1 (7 bases). CDR3 size: 12 residues. CDR1 MDHEN and CDR2 SYDVKM come from the germline V gene. V lost 10 bases, J lost 12 bases, and 22 bases lay in between. DNA of the CDR3: TGTGCCACCGCGACAGGGTTTTCGGGACTGTACTTC. Amino acid sequence: CATATGFSGLYF.

The chain combines TRBV7-3 with TRBJ2-7; 7 bases line up with TRBD1. Germline loops: CDR1 SGHTA, CDR2 FQGTGA. This CDR3 region has 15 residues. Trimming removed 5 bases from V and 2 bases from J; junction bases left unmatched: 9. The CDR3 DNA is TGTGCCAGCAGCCCCGCCACGGGACAGACCTACGAGCAGTACTTC. It codes for CASSPATGQTYEQYF.

V gene TRBV7-8 combines with J gene TRBJ2-6, with D possibly matching TRBD2 (5 bases). Germline values: CDR1 SGHVS, CDR2 FQNEAQ. The CDR3 totals 16 residues. With 1 base removed from V and 5 bases from J, the gap between germline ends came to 12 bases. CDR3 nucleotides: TGTGCCAGCAGCTTAGACGGGGTAGGCTGGGCCAACGTCCTGACTTTC. As protein: CASSLDGVGWANVLTF.

The rearrangement links TRBV5-5 to TRBJ2-3, with 11 nucleotides matching TRBD1. The CDR3 runs to 15 residues. The V and J ends lost 4 bases and 2 bases, in that order; junction bases with no gene match: 3. Germline V gene lookup returns CDR1 SGHKS and CDR2 YYEKEE (reference sequence). The CDR3 DNA follows: TGTGCCAGCAGCCCCGGACAGGGGGCCACAGATACGCAGTATTTT. Its protein is CASSPGQGATDTQYF. Filled out from reference TRBV5-5 and TRBJ2-3, the complete variable domain reads DAGVTQSPTHLIKTRGQQVTLRCSPISGHKSVSWYQQVLGQGPQFIFQYYEKEERGRGNFPDRFSARQFPNYSSELNVNALLLGDSALYLCASSPGQGATDTQYFGPGTRLTVL.

The rearrangement joins TRBV7-2 to TRBJ1-4; TRBD1 matches at 12 bases. The CDR3 spans 15 residues. The junction had 0 bases not matched to a gene; V was cut back by 0 bases and J by 7 bases. The V gene's germline CDR1 is SGHTA and CDR2 FQGNSA. For the CDR3, the DNA is TGTGCCAGCAGCTTAGCGGGACAGGGGGCTGAAAAACTGTTTTTT. Translated: CASSLAGQGAEKLFF.

The rearrangement links TRBV19 to TRBJ1-2, with D unclear. The ends were cut back, 1 base at V and 8 bases at J, with 11 bases in the middle. CDR3 length: 13 residues. CDR1 is LNHDA, CDR2 SQIVND, per germline (reference sequence). CDR3 residues: CASSIVRRQGYTF. The CDR3 DNA reads TGTGCCAGTAGTATAGTTCGGAGGCAAGGCTACACCTTC. Drawing the rest from reference TRBV19 and TRBJ1-2, the complete variable domain is DGGITQSPKYLFRKEGQNVTLSCEQNLNHDAMYWYRQDPGQGLRLIYYSQIVNDFQKGDIAEGYSVSREKKESFPLTVTSAQKNPTAFYLCASSIVRRQGYTFGSGTRLTVV.

The rearrangement links TRBV9 to TRBJ2-7, with 8 bases fitting TRBD1. The CDR3 contains 15 residues. With 3 bases clipped from V and 0 bases from J, the junction kept 5 bases outside the gene matches. Germline CDR1 SGDLS, CDR2 YYNGEE. DNA for the CDR3: TGTGCCAGCAGCGCAGGGGACAGGAGCTCCTACGAGCAGTACTTC. This gives the protein CASSAGDRSSYEQYF.

The chain links TRBV19 to TRBJ1-5; D gene ambiguous. The CDR3 is 14 amino acids. With 5 bases removed from V and 0 bases from J, the gap between germline ends came to 8 bases. Germline assignment: CDR1 LNHDA and CDR2 SQIVND (reference sequence). The CDR3 sequence: CASSRSGSNQPQHF. The CDR3 DNA is TGTGCCAGTAGTCGTTCAGGTAGCAATCAGCCCCAGCATTTT. Looking up the rest from reference TRBV19 and TRBJ1-5 gives the full variable domain: DGGITQSPKYLFRKEGQNVTLSCEQNLNHDAMYWYRQDPGQGLRLIYYSQIVNDFQKGDIAEGYSVSREKKESFPLTVTSAQKNPTAFYLCASSRSGSNQPQHFGDGTRLSIL.

The chain is built from TRBV28 and TRBJ2-1; TRBD1 aligns across 8 bases. V shed 9 bases, J shed 4 bases, and the junction held 5 bases outside the gene matches. In germline, CDR1 is MDHEN, CDR2 SYDVKM. The CDR3 spans 13 residues. CDR3 DNA sequence: TGTGCCAGTACAGGGGGACCTTACAATGAGCAGTTCTTC. As protein: CASTGGPYNEQFF.

The chain links TRBV27 to TRBJ1-6; 9 bases fit TRBD1. This CDR3 region has 15 residues. Germline-derived CDR1 and CDR2 are MNHEY and SMNVEV (reference sequence). Trimming cost V 6 bases and J 7 bases; bases outside gene matches: 7. CDR3 protein: CASRNPQGANSPLHF. The CDR3 coding sequence is TGTGCCAGCAGGAACCCACAGGGGGCCAATTCACCCCTCCACTTT.

The chain employs TRBV28 and TRBJ1-2; 9 positions agree with TRBD1. The CDR3 sequence is 16 residues long. Germline assignment: CDR1 MDHEN and CDR2 SYDVKM. Unmatched junction bases numbered 9, after V lost 6 bases and J lost 1 base. DNA of the CDR3: TGTGCCAGCAGCCCGTCGGGACAGGGTTTTAACTATGGCTACACCTTC. This translates into CASSPSGQGFNYGYTF.

J is TRBJ2-5 and V is TRBV11-3; TRBD1 is a possible D gene (5 bases). The CDR3 has 13 amino acids. The V gene's germline CDR1 is SGHNT and CDR2 YENEEA. V dropped 2 bases and J dropped 2 bases, with 6 bases sitting between them. The CDR3 bases are TGTGCCAGCAGCTTATCAGGGCAAGAGACCCAGTACTTC. Its protein is CASSLSGQETQYF.

By share, this clone ranks as medium-sized. This chain links TRBV9 with TRBJ2-1; D perhaps matches TRBD2 (5 bases). Trimming took 0 bases from V and 5 from J, leaving 9 bases between them. CDR1 SGDLS and CDR2 YYNGEE come from the germline V gene. CDR3 length: 14 residues. This CDR3 reads CASSVVPGNNEQFF. The DNA of the CDR3 is TGTGCCAGCAGCGTAGTCCCCGGGAACAATGAGCAGTTCTTC.

The chain combines TRBV25-1 with TRBJ2-3, with 8 bases lining up with TRBD2. The CDR3 contains 16 residues. V shed 3 bases, J shed 6 bases, and the junction held 11 bases outside the gene matches. The germline CDR1 and CDR2 sequences are MGHDK and SYGVNS. The CDR3 here is CASSEWRTGTRDTQYF. DNA of the CDR3: TGTGCCAGCAGTGAGTGGAGGACGGGGACTAGGGATACGCAGTATTTT.

This clone appeared once. This rearrangement joins TRBV30 to TRBJ2-5; D is unclear. Germline-derived CDR1 and CDR2 are GTSNPN and SVGIG (reference sequence). There are 16 residues in the CDR3. Trimming removed 2 bases from V and 2 bases from J, with 18 bases in between. CDR3 DNA sequence: TGTGCCTGGAGTAGAACGGTGGGCAGTATACAAGAGACCCAGTACTTC. This translates into CAWSRTVGSIQETQYF. The full variable domain, with the rest looked up from reference TRBV30 and TRBJ2-5, is SQTIHQWPATLVQPVGSPLSLECTVEGTSNPNLYWYRQAAGRGLQLLFYSVGIGQISSEVPQNLSASRPQDRQFILSSKKLLLSDSGFYLCAWSRTVGSIQETQYFGPGTRLLVL.

The chain has TRBV10-2 and TRBJ1-5, with D possibly matching TRBD1 (5 bases). Germline lookup yields CDR1 WSHSY and CDR2 SAAADI. The germline V and J ends were trimmed by 3 bases and 4 bases, with 16 bases remaining between them. This CDR3 has 16 amino acids. The CDR3 DNA is TGCGCCAGCAGTGAAGTTCGGGGGTTGGGGAATCAGCCCCAGCATTTT. Protein product: CASSEVRGLGNQPQHF.

This clone is deemed medium-sized. The CDR3 sequence: CAWGLGGAESQPQHF. The CDR3 bases are TGTGCCTGGGGGTTAGGGGGCGCCGAGAGCCAGCCCCAGCATTTT. The chain carries TRBV30 and TRBJ1-5, with 7 bases matching TRBD1. The CDR3 spans 15 residues. J gave up 7 bases and V 5 bases, and 14 bases lay outside the gene matches. Germline V gives CDR1 GTSNPN, CDR2 SVGIG (reference sequence).

The V gene is TRBV4-1, the J gene TRBJ1-6; D is uncertain. Germline V gives CDR1 MGHRA, CDR2 YSYEKL. Trimming removed 5 bases at V and 0 bases at J, with 11 bases between. This CDR3 comprises 16 residues. CDR3 nucleotide sequence: TGCGCCAGCAGCGATGATGTGAGCTCCTATAATTCACCCCTCCACTTT. Encoded protein: CASSDDVSSYNSPLHF.

The chain employs TRBV19 and TRBJ1-1; D may be TRBD1 (6 bases). V lost 9 bases and J lost 0, with 17 bases in between. The CDR3 length is 15 residues. Per germline, CDR1 LNHDA and CDR2 SQIVND (reference sequence). The CDR3 is CASLRAGAMNTEAFF. For the CDR3, the DNA is TGTGCCAGCCTTAGGGCAGGGGCGATGAACACTGAAGCTTTCTTT.

This chain links TRBV7-2 with TRBJ1-6, with 8 nucleotides matching TRBD1. CDR1 is SGHTA and CDR2 is FQGNSA in the germline V gene. J gave up 4 bases and V 6 bases, and 2 bases lay outside the gene matches. The CDR3 contains 14 residues. In nucleotides, the CDR3 is TGTGCCAGCAGTAGACAGGGGTATAATTCACCCCTCCACTTT. This codes for CASSRQGYNSPLHF.

The chain uses TRBV30 and TRBJ1-4; TRBD1 is a possible D gene (6 bases). Germline CDR1 reads GTSNPN; CDR2 reads SVGIG (reference sequence). The CDR3 length is 15 residues. V was cut by 5 bases and J by 0 bases, with 13 bases left in between. The CDR3 spells CAWSQGPATNEKLFF. In DNA form, the CDR3 reads TGTGCCTGGTCCCAGGGGCCCGCAACTAATGAAAAACTGTTTTTT.

This clone is medium-sized (0.01 to 0.1%) within its sample. This sequence joins TRBV7-9 and TRBJ1-1, with TRBD1 as a possible D gene (5 bases). Trimming stripped 1 base from V and 5 bases from J, with 14 bases between. The CDR3 covers 15 residues. The germline V gene encodes CDR1 SEHNR and CDR2 FQNEAQ (reference sequence). Here the CDR3 reads CASSLGFGYRTEAFF. The DNA for the CDR3 is TGTGCCAGCAGCTTAGGATTTGGGTACAGGACTGAAGCTTTCTTT.

The rearrangement joins TRBV6-6 to TRBJ2-5; 9 nucleotides line up with TRBD1. Germline lookup yields CDR1 MNHNY and CDR2 SVGAGI (reference sequence). There are 14 residues in the CDR3. The ends lost 5 bases at V and 4 bases at J; junction bases unmatched: 5. The DNA of the CDR3 is TGTGCCAGCAGTGGACCGGGACAGGGAGAGACCCAGTACTTC. It specifies CASSGPGQGETQYF.

The V and J genes are TRBV7-2 and TRBJ1-3; D not certain. This CDR3 contains 16 residues. Trimming removed 1 base at V and 1 base at J, with 11 bases between. Per the germline V gene, CDR1 is SGHTA and CDR2 is FQGNSA. This chain's CDR3 is CASSLGPRSSGNTIYF. The CDR3 nucleotides are TGTGCCAGCAGCTTAGGGCCCAGATCATCTGGAAACACCATATATTTT.

DNA for the CDR3: TGTGCCAGTAGTAGTGGGGGCGACGGGTTAGTAAGTGGTGAAGCTTTCTTT. This sequence encodes CASSSGGDGLVSGEAFF. This chain links TRBV19 with TRBJ1-1, with D perhaps matching TRBD1 (6 bases). The length of the CDR3 is 17 residues. V gave up 4 bases and J gave up 7 bases, with 25 bases separating them. Germline lookup yields CDR1 LNHDA and CDR2 SQIVND (reference sequence).